A single sample is the source of the 3 T cell receptor beta chains below, sequenced in a study of blood T cell repertoires in COVID-19. This table comes from immunoSEQ multiplex PCR, and its TCRdb copy is limited to in-frame clones, with some not included. The table has 45,000 to 60,000 clones, roughly 90% seen once. The sample taken for sequencing was peripheral blood. These receptors originate from a human donor in a cohort sampled during active COVID-19.

The V gene is TRBV2, the J gene TRBJ1-6; no definite D call. CDR3 length equals 15 residues. V lost 4 bases and J lost 7, with 14 bases in between. Germline V gene sequence: CDR1 SNHLY, CDR2 FYNNEI. The CDR3 region is CASSVSGRGNSPLHF. CDR3 DNA sequence: TGTGCCAGCAGTGTATCGGGAAGAGGGAATTCACCCCTCCACTTT.

This chain joins TRBV4-3 and TRBJ1-1; D not certain. Germline lookup yields CDR1 LGHNA and CDR2 YSLEER. The CDR3 length is 16 residues. V lost 0 bases and J 0 bases, leaving 11 bases between the germline ends. The CDR3 DNA follows: TGCGCCAGCAGCCAAGATCATGGAGAGTTGAACACTGAAGCTTTCTTT. Amino acids: CASSQDHGELNTEAFF.

The V and J genes are TRBV7-2 and TRBJ2-7, with unresolved D. The V and J ends lost 1 base and 2 bases respectively, with 18 bases between them. From germline, CDR1 is SGHTA and CDR2 FQGNSA. This CDR3 contains 17 residues. DNA of the CDR3: TGTGCCAGCAGCTTAGTAGATGGATTGGGCCTCCCCTACGAGCAGTACTTC. Translating gives CASSLVDGLGLPYEQYF.